One and the same sample provided the 27 T cell receptor beta chains below, sequenced in a study of blood T cell repertoires in COVID-19. The protocol was immunoSEQ multiplex PCR, while the TCRdb copy is restricted to in-frame clones and leaves out a portion. The sample holds roughly 260,000 clones, about 89% seen once. The source material was PBMCs or T cells enriched from blood (not recorded which). The receptors were sampled from a woman aged 18-29 years who had recovered from COVID-19.

The rearrangement links TRBV7-2 to TRBJ1-2; D perhaps matches TRBD1 (5 bases). V lost 1 base, J lost 7 bases, and 10 bases lay in between. Germline V gene sequence: CDR1 SGHTA, CDR2 FQGNSA. The length of the CDR3 is 13 residues. The CDR3: CASSLGGALGYTF. Here the CDR3 DNA reads TGTGCCAGCAGCTTAGGCGGGGCTCTTGGCTACACCTTC.

The table lists this clone with a few counts. The chain couples TRBV2 to TRBJ2-7, with 8 bases fitting TRBD2. Per the germline V gene, CDR1 is SNHLY and CDR2 is FYNNEI. This CDR3 is 13 amino acids long. The V and J ends lost 8 bases and 3 bases, in that order; junction bases with no gene match: 6. This CDR3 reads CASGGSGIYEQYF. The CDR3 coding sequence is TGTGCCAGCGGGGGTAGCGGGATCTACGAGCAGTACTTC.

The sample holds a few counts of this clone. The chain employs TRBV27 and TRBJ1-2; tentative D call: TRBD1 (5 bases). Germline V gene lookup returns CDR1 MNHEY and CDR2 SMNVEV (reference sequence). The CDR3 sequence is 15 residues long. The V end lost 5 bases, the J end lost 2 bases, and 15 bases lay between the germline ends. The CDR3 DNA reads as TGTGCCAGCAGTAACCCGACAGATGGGAACTATGGCTACACCTTC. This sequence encodes CASSNPTDGNYGYTF.

The chain links TRBV3-1 (or the pseudogene TRBV3-2) to TRBJ1-1; D unclear. CDR1 LGHDT and CDR2 YNNKEL come from the germline V gene (reference sequence). This CDR3 has 14 residues. V shed 6 bases and J shed 0 bases, with 11 bases lying between them. The CDR3 region is CASSRVGVNTEAFF. As DNA, the CDR3 is TGTGCCAGCAGTCGGGTCGGCGTGAACACTGAAGCTTTCTTT.

This clone appeared a few times. The chain employs TRBV15 and TRBJ1-5, with D maybe TRBD1 (5 bases). The V end lost 1 base, the J end lost 7 bases, and 14 bases lay between the germline ends. Germline lookup yields CDR1 LNHNV and CDR2 YYDKDF (reference sequence). The CDR3 spans 15 residues. CDR3 bases: TGTGCCACCAGCAGAGGGGGCGGCATAATCCAGCCCCAGCATTTT. Translating gives CATSRGGGIIQPQHF.

This chain uses TRBV4-3 with TRBJ2-3; perhaps TRBD2 as D (6 bases). The CDR3 totals 15 residues. Germline values: CDR1 LGHNA, CDR2 YSLEER. V was cut by 0 bases and J by 5 bases, with 12 bases left in between. CDR3 DNA: TGCGCCAGCAGCCAAGATCGGAGGGCCAGAGATACGCAGTATTTT. It translates to CASSQDRRARDTQYF.

The rearrangement joins TRBV30 to TRBJ2-6, with D possibly being TRBD1 (6 bases). Between the trimmed V and J ends, which lost 2 bases and 0 bases, there was a span of 14 bases. This CDR3 comprises 17 residues. Germline V gene sequence: CDR1 GTSNPN, CDR2 SVGIG (reference sequence). In nucleotides, the CDR3 is TGTGCCTGGAGTCAAGGGGGTGGTACCTCTGGGGCCAACGTCCTGACTTTC. This encodes CAWSQGGGTSGANVLTF.

This clone was seen just once. V and J are TRBV19 and TRBJ1-2, with D unclear. Germline V gene sequence: CDR1 LNHDA, CDR2 SQIVND (reference sequence). Trimming took off 2 bases at V and 4 bases at J, with 8 bases between the two ends. This CDR3 has 13 amino acids. Written as DNA, the CDR3 is TGTGCCAGTAGTATATCCCAGTTCTATGGCTACACCTTC. Its protein product is CASSISQFYGYTF.

The J gene is TRBJ2-3, the V gene TRBV5-1; the D is unclear. Trimming took 4 bases from V and 0 from J, leaving 12 bases between them. Germline values: CDR1 SGHRS, CDR2 YFSETQ. There are 15 residues in the CDR3. The CDR3 sequence: CASSAEEASTDTQYF. The CDR3 nucleotides read TGCGCCAGCAGCGCCGAAGAAGCAAGCACAGATACGCAGTATTTT.

The gene calls are TRBV5-6 and TRBJ2-7; 9 bases are shared with TRBD2. This CDR3 contains 14 residues. J lost 2 bases, V lost 4 bases, and 4 bases had no gene match. Germline CDR1 SGHDT, CDR2 YYEEEE. CDR3 amino acids: CASSVLAGTYEQYF. The CDR3 DNA is TGTGCCAGCAGCGTGCTAGCGGGAACCTACGAGCAGTACTTC.

This clone was counted only a few times. V gene TRBV30 combines with J gene TRBJ2-7; 9 bases map to TRBD1. Germline V gives CDR1 GTSNPN, CDR2 SVGIG (reference sequence). The ends lost 3 bases at V and 2 bases at J; junction bases unmatched: 5. The CDR3 is 14 amino acids. For the CDR3, the DNA is TGTGCCTGGAGGGTGGACAGGGGAACCTACGAGCAGTACTTC. It specifies CAWRVDRGTYEQYF.

This rearrangement joins TRBV18 to TRBJ2-2; 8 bases match TRBD1. The CDR3 is 15 residues long. V shed 2 bases, J shed 4 bases, and the junction held 3 bases outside the gene matches. Germline V gene sequence: CDR1 KGHSH, CDR2 LQKENI. CDR3 bases: TGTGCCAGCTCACCAGGGACAGGTACCACCGGGGAGCTGTTTTTT. Its protein is CASSPGTGTTGELFF.

This chain links TRBV11-3 with TRBJ2-1; D might be TRBD1 (6 bases). The CDR3 runs to 16 residues. Germline CDR1 is SGHNT and CDR2 is YENEEA. The V and J ends lost 2 bases and 0 bases respectively, with 11 bases between them. The CDR3 bases are TGTGCCAGCAGCTTAATGACAGGCCTCTCCTACAATGAGCAGTTCTTC. Protein sequence: CASSLMTGLSYNEQFF.

The V and J genes are TRBV6-5 and TRBJ1-6, with D maybe TRBD1 (5 bases). Trimming pared 5 bases from V and 9 bases from J, leaving 14 bases between. Germline V gene sequence: CDR1 MNHEY, CDR2 SVGAGI. The CDR3 consists of 14 residues. CDR3 loop: CASSPRGVGSPLHF. As DNA, the CDR3 is TGTGCCAGCAGTCCCCGGGGGGTTGGTTCACCCCTCCACTTT.

The J gene is TRBJ2-1, the V gene TRBV12-3 or TRBV12-4, with 10 bases matching TRBD1. This CDR3 region has 13 residues. The trim removed 5 bases at V and 12 bases at J, leaving 7 bases unmatched. For the CDR3, the DNA is TGTGCCAGCAGTCTAAGACAGGGGGCTGGGCAGTTCTTC. Translated, it gives CASSLRQGAGQFF.

The V gene is TRBV9, the J gene TRBJ1-2; 10 positions match TRBD1. The V gene's germline CDR1 is SGDLS and CDR2 YYNGEE. The CDR3 sequence is 16 residues long. The ends lost 2 bases at V and 0 bases at J; junction bases unmatched: 4. The DNA of the CDR3 is TGTGCCAGCAGCGTCCCCGGGACAGGGGCTAACTATGGCTACACCTTC. Translation: CASSVPGTGANYGYTF.

The V gene is TRBV5-1, the J gene TRBJ1-2; 8 bases are a match to TRBD1. The J segment lost 9 bases and the V segment lost 4 bases, leaving 8 bases of the junction unmatched. The CDR3 extends over 13 amino acids. Per germline, CDR1 SGHRS and CDR2 YFSETQ. The chain's CDR3 is CASSPDRADSYTF. DNA of the CDR3: TGCGCCAGCAGCCCGGACAGGGCGGATAGCTACACCTTC.

The chain recombines TRBV10-3 with TRBJ1-4; 10 bases line up with TRBD1. The V and J ends lost 4 bases and 8 bases, in that order; junction bases with no gene match: 4. Germline-derived CDR1 and CDR2 are ENHRY and SYGVKD. This CDR3 is 14 amino acids long. The CDR3, as DNA: TGTGCCATCAGTGGGGACAGGGGTATGGAAAAACTGTTTTTT. Amino acid sequence: CAISGDRGMEKLFF.

The chain has TRBV7-2 and TRBJ2-1, with D possibly being TRBD2 (6 bases). CDR1 and CDR2 from the germline V gene are SGHTA and FQGNSA. The CDR3 is made up of 14 amino acids. Trimming shortened V by 4 bases and J by 6 bases, and 13 bases separated the two germline ends. CDR3 loop: CASSSEGRINEQFF. The CDR3 DNA sequence: TGTGCCAGCAGCTCGGAGGGCCGAATCAATGAGCAGTTCTTC.

This chain connects TRBV4-1 to TRBJ2-5; the match to TRBD2 covers 7 bases. This CDR3 comprises 15 residues. CDR1 and CDR2 from the germline V gene are MGHRA and YSYEKL. After removal of 3 bases from V and 5 bases from J, the junction contained 9 bases not matched to a gene. The DNA of the CDR3 is TGCGCCAGCAGCCACCGGACTAGATCCTCCGAGACCCAGTACTTC. The encoded protein is CASSHRTRSSETQYF.

This chain links TRBV7-8 with TRBJ2-5, with 12 bases identical to TRBD2. Unmatched junction bases numbered 14, after V lost 4 bases and J lost 5 bases. The CDR3 spans 18 residues. CDR1 and CDR2 (germline): SGHVS, FQNEAQ. DNA of the CDR3: TGTGCCAGCAGCTCAGGACTAGCGGGAAGATATGATCTCGAGACCCAGTACTTC. Its protein is CASSSGLAGRYDLETQYF.

This chain joins TRBV10-1 and TRBJ2-2, with D tentatively TRBD1 (6 bases). V shed 3 bases and J shed 3 bases, with 11 bases lying between them. The germline CDR1 and CDR2 sequences are WNHNN and SYGVQD (reference sequence). The CDR3 is made up of 15 amino acids. This CDR3 reads CASSDGGVYTGELFF. The CDR3 DNA reads TGCGCCAGCAGTGATGGGGGCGTATACACCGGGGAGCTGTTTTTT.

V usage is TRBV3-1 (or the pseudogene TRBV3-2) and J usage is TRBJ1-2, with 8 bases matching TRBD1. The CDR3 totals 14 residues. Trimming cost V 6 bases and J 8 bases; bases outside gene matches: 11. The germline V gene has CDR1 LGHDT and CDR2 YNNKEL (reference sequence). CDR3 nucleotides: TGTGCCAGCAGAAGACAGGGGACCGCCTCGGGCTACACCTTC. Translated: CASRRQGTASGYTF.

This sequence joins TRBV13 and TRBJ2-3; D gene unclear. V was shortened by 4 bases and J by 1 base, with 6 bases between the two germline ends. Germline values: CDR1 PRHDT, CDR2 FYEKMQ (reference sequence). The CDR3 loop spans 13 amino acids. CDR3 nucleotide sequence: TGTGCCAGCAGCTCTAGTGGCACAGATACGCAGTATTTT. Encoded protein: CASSSSGTDTQYF.

The chain joins TRBV10-1 to TRBJ2-3; TRBD2 aligns across 10 bases. This CDR3 comprises 15 residues. With 6 bases clipped from V and 4 bases from J, the junction kept 7 bases outside the gene matches. CDR1 WNHNN and CDR2 SYGVQD come from the germline V gene (reference sequence). The CDR3 protein is CASSLLAGDADTQYF. The CDR3 bases are TGCGCCAGCAGCCTTCTAGCGGGAGACGCAGATACGCAGTATTTT.

The chain employs TRBV4-1 and TRBJ1-2, with 8 positions matching TRBD1. CDR3 length: 14 residues. After removal of 4 bases from V and 3 bases from J, the junction contained 4 bases not matched to a gene. Per the germline V gene, CDR1 is MGHRA and CDR2 is YSYEKL. CDR3 bases: TGCGCCAGCAGCCCCCAGGGGGCTGACTATGGCTACACCTTC. Its protein product is CASSPQGADYGYTF.

V and J are TRBV27 and TRBJ2-7; D may be TRBD2 (6 bases). Germline V CDR1 and CDR2: MNHEY, SMNVEV (reference sequence). V lost 7 bases to trimming and J lost 2 bases, with 21 bases between them. There are 16 residues in the CDR3. CDR3 bases: TGTGCCAGCACCTCATCGCGGGGCGATGGGGCCTACGAGCAGTACTTC. Residues: CASTSSRGDGAYEQYF.